The clone carrying this T cell receptor beta chain was observed a handful of times. The CDR3 contains 15 residues. Germline assignment: CDR1 KGHDR and CDR2 SFDVKD. With 4 bases clipped from V and 5 bases from J, the junction kept 5 bases outside the gene matches. These data come from a study of T-cell reconstitution after alpha-beta-depleted transplantation in children. Unique molecular identifiers featured in how the TCRbeta library was prepared. TCRdb processed the PCR reads anew with MiXCR; each CDR3 protein has one entry. The sample lists about 410,000 distinct CDR3 sequences; roughly 22% were seen once.

The chain has TRBV24-1 and TRBJ2-1, with 9 bases identical to TRBD1. Sequencing used PBMCs from the stem cell graft donor, obtained from the stem cell graft. This clonotype was obtained from a human donor who donated a stem cell graft to a child with acute myeloid leukemia. CDR3 nucleotide sequence: TGTGCCACCAGTGACGCCGGGACAGGGCACAATGAGCAGTTCTTC. As protein: CATSDAGTGHNEQFF.